Shown below are 17 T cell receptor beta chains from a single sample sequenced in a study of blood T cell repertoires in COVID-19. Sequencing used immunoSEQ multiplex PCR; TCRdb keeps in-frame clones, though not all of them. The sample consists of around 100,000 clones, about 80% of them appearing once. The sequenced sample consisted of peripheral blood. The receptor source for this set is a human donor in a cohort sampled during active COVID-19.

The chain combines TRBV6-5 with TRBJ1-6, with D maybe TRBD1 (6 bases). V was shortened by 0 bases and J by 9 bases, with 12 bases between the two germline ends. CDR3 size: 15 residues. CDR1 is MNHEY and CDR2 is SVGAGI in the germline V gene. The CDR3 DNA reads TGTGCCAGCAGTTACTCCGCAGGGGCCGGTTCACCCCTCCACTTT. This codes for CASSYSAGAGSPLHF.

The V and J genes are TRBV20-1 and TRBJ1-1; possible D gene TRBD1, 5 bases. Trimming took off 3 bases at V and 3 bases at J, with 11 bases between the two ends. This CDR3 comprises 13 residues. Germline V gene sequence: CDR1 DFQATT, CDR2 SNEGSKA (reference sequence). The CDR3 protein is CSASEQVYTEAFF. CDR3 coding DNA: TGCAGTGCTAGTGAACAGGTCTACACTGAAGCTTTCTTT.

This clone appeared once. This rearrangement joins TRBV7-2 to TRBJ1-1, with D uncertain. The V end was cut by 4 bases, the J end by 1 base, with 13 bases between. The CDR3 spans 15 residues. Germline V lookup: CDR1 SGHTA, CDR2 FQGNSA. The CDR3 loop reads CASSSSWQSNTEAFF. Written as DNA, the CDR3 is TGTGCCAGCAGCTCTAGTTGGCAGTCGAACACTGAAGCTTTCTTT.

The chain uses TRBV12-5 and TRBJ2-2; D remains ambiguous. Germline-derived CDR1 and CDR2 are LGHNT and FRNRAP. Between the trimmed V and J ends, which lost 9 bases and 2 bases, there was a span of 10 bases. The CDR3 is made up of 13 amino acids. CDR3 in amino acids: CARKEDNTGELFF. As DNA, the CDR3 is TGTGCTAGGAAAGAGGATAACACCGGGGAGCTGTTTTTT.

This chain links TRBV6-2 or TRBV6-3 with TRBJ2-3; tentatively, D is TRBD1 (6 bases). From germline, CDR1 is MNHEY and CDR2 SVGEGT. V was pared by 2 bases and J by 3 bases, with 9 bases between. This CDR3 has 14 amino acids. The CDR3 region is CASSYEGVTDTQYF. As DNA, the CDR3 is TGTGCCAGCAGTTACGAGGGGGTTACAGATACGCAGTATTTT.

Written as DNA, the CDR3 is TGTGCCAGCAGCTTAGCAGGGGGTTTTAGTTCACCCCTCCACTTT. Translated, it gives CASSLAGGFSSPLHF. This chain connects TRBV7-2 to TRBJ1-6; a weak D match, TRBD1 (6 bases). Germline CDR1 and CDR2: SGHTA and FQGNSA. V lost 0 bases and J lost 9, with 12 bases in between. The length of the CDR3 is 15 residues.

This clone was seen only a few times. This chain joins TRBV5-1 and TRBJ2-1; 7 nucleotides line up with TRBD1. The CDR3 spans 15 residues. Germline trimming cut 3 bases from V and 8 bases from J; bases unmatched to any gene: 11. Germline V CDR1 and CDR2: SGHRS, YFSETQ. CDR3: CASSSPGTALDEQFF. DNA for the CDR3: TGCGCCAGCAGCTCCCCCGGGACAGCGTTGGATGAGCAGTTCTTC.

The chain has TRBV6-5 and TRBJ2-1; TRBD1 aligns across 9 bases. J lost 5 bases, V lost 4 bases, and 6 bases had no gene match. CDR3 length equals 15 residues. CDR1 is MNHEY, CDR2 SVGAGI, per germline. The CDR3 sequence: CASSFGTGRNNEQFF. The CDR3 DNA reads TGTGCCAGCAGTTTCGGGACAGGGAGAAACAATGAGCAGTTCTTC.

V gene TRBV18 combines with J gene TRBJ1-4; perhaps TRBD1 as D (5 bases). Germline CDR1 reads KGHSH; CDR2 reads LQKENI. V was clipped by 3 bases and J by 7 bases, with 24 bases between them. This CDR3 comprises 18 residues. Written as DNA, the CDR3 is TGTGCCAGCTCACCCGGTGCGGGCGGGACGGGTGTCGGTGAAAAACTGTTTTTT. It translates to CASSPGAGGTGVGEKLFF.

The V call is TRBV27, the J call TRBJ2-1; 9 nucleotides agree with TRBD2. The CDR3 is 16 residues long. The V gene's germline CDR1 is MNHEY and CDR2 SMNVEV (reference sequence). The V segment lost 1 base and the J segment 8 bases; nucleotides outside the gene matches: 9. The CDR3 reads CASSLFGAGGLYEQFF. Written as DNA, the CDR3 is TGTGCCAGCAGTTTATTTGGGGCGGGGGGGCTCTATGAGCAGTTCTTC.

The V and J genes are TRBV18 and TRBJ2-7; D unclear. The V end was cut by 3 bases, the J end by 3 bases, with 15 bases between. In germline, CDR1 is KGHSH, CDR2 LQKENI. The CDR3 loop spans 15 amino acids. CDR3 DNA sequence: TGTGCCAGCTCACCCGGAATTGGGCTTGACTACGAGCAGTACTTC. Its translation: CASSPGIGLDYEQYF.

This chain connects TRBV4-3 to TRBJ2-2; TRBD2 is a possible D gene (6 bases). The germline V and J ends were trimmed by 0 bases and 6 bases, with 17 bases remaining between them. Germline assignment: CDR1 LGHNA and CDR2 YSLEER. The CDR3 runs 17 residues. Written as DNA, the CDR3 is TGCGCCAGCAGCCAAGATTCCAAGACTCCGGGAGCCGGGGAGCTGTTTTTT. This gives the protein CASSQDSKTPGAGELFF.

This clone was counted only a few times. The rearrangement links TRBV5-1 to TRBJ1-1, with D possibly TRBD1 on 5 matching bases. The CDR3 consists of 13 residues. V was pared by 0 bases and J by 7 bases, with 10 bases between. Germline V gene lookup returns CDR1 SGHRS and CDR2 YFSETQ. This CDR3 reads CASSLGGAGEAFF. CDR3 sequence (DNA): TGCGCCAGCAGCTTGGGTGGGGCCGGTGAAGCTTTCTTT.

This chain uses TRBV27 with TRBJ2-7; 14 nucleotides match TRBD2. The V and J ends lost 6 bases and 0 bases, in that order; junction bases with no gene match: 1. The CDR3 is 15 amino acids. Per germline, CDR1 MNHEY and CDR2 SMNVEV (reference sequence). The CDR3: CASRGTSGSSYEQYF. CDR3 in DNA: TGTGCCAGCAGGGGGACTAGCGGGAGCTCCTACGAGCAGTACTTC.

The V call is TRBV18, the J call TRBJ1-2, with D perhaps matching TRBD1 (5 bases). Between the trimmed V and J ends, which lost 4 bases and 10 bases, there was a span of 19 bases. The CDR3 extends over 14 amino acids. Germline V gives CDR1 KGHSH, CDR2 LQKENI. The CDR3 DNA reads TGTGCCAGCTCACGTGGGACGGGAGACTTTGCCTACACCTTC. This encodes CASSRGTGDFAYTF.

The chain combines TRBV7-2 with TRBJ2-2; D call uncertain. Trimming removed 3 bases from V and 6 bases from J, with 8 bases in between. The CDR3 covers 13 residues. Germline CDR1 is SGHTA and CDR2 is FQGNSA. CDR3 protein: CASSFSRAGELFF. The CDR3 DNA is TGTGCCAGCAGCTTTTCTCGGGCCGGGGAGCTGTTTTTT.

The DNA of the CDR3 is TGTGCCAGCAGCCAAATTCCACTGGGGGGCCAGTACTTC. This translates into CASSQIPLGGQYF. The chain links TRBV3-1 (or the pseudogene TRBV3-2) to TRBJ2-5; D perhaps matches TRBD2 (6 bases). Per germline, CDR1 LGHDT and CDR2 YNNKEL (reference sequence). V was cut by 2 bases and J by 10 bases, with 14 bases left in between. The CDR3 loop spans 13 amino acids.